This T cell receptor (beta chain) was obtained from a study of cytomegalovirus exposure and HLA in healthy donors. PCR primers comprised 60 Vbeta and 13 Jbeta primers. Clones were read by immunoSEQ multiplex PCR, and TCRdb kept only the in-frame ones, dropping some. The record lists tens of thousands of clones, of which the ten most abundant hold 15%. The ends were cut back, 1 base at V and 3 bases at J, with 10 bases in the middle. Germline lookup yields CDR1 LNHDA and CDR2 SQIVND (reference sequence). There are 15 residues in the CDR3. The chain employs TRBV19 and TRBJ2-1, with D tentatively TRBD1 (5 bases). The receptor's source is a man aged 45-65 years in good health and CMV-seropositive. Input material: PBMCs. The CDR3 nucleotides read TGTGCCAGTAGTATAGGACAGTATTACTACAATGAGCAGTTCTTC. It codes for CASSIGQYYYNEQFF.